A selection of T cell receptor beta chains follows, all from one sample in a study of T cell repertoires in cytomegalovirus infection. TCRdb itself ran the reads through MiXCR, one entry per CDR3 protein. Found here are 630,000 or so distinct CDR3 sequences, 20% to 30% of them singletons; the top ten hold 6.5% to 10%. Sequences were obtained from CD8+ T cells from PBMCs. These receptors were collected from a human donor in good health (CMV status not recorded). Some clones in this sample may be carry-over from other donors' samples. The CDR3 runs from the conserved cysteine through the conserved F or W. A D gene is named only where the DNA matches it firmly. Clone size is shown for a subset of rows, as once, few, many or a class of expanded clone.

V: TRBV28; size: many; J: TRBJ2-2; D: NA; CDR3: CASKGLTETNTGELFF; DNA: TGTGCCAGCAAAGGACTCACAGAAACGAACACCGGGGAGCTGTTTTTT
V: TRBV2; size: few; J: TRBJ2-5; D: NA; CDR3: CASREGYFGWETQYF; DNA: TGTGCCAGCAGAGAGGGTTACTTCGGGTGGGAGACCCAGTACTTC
V: TRBV7-3; size: NA; J: TRBJ2-2; D: NA; CDR3: CAGSHANTGELFF; DNA: TGTGCCGGCAGCCACGCTAACACCGGGGAGCTGTTTTTT
V: TRBV28; size: NA; J: TRBJ1-5; D: NA; CDR3: CASSFGVLGQPQHF; DNA: TGTGCCAGCAGTTTTGGGGTGCTCGGTCAGCCCCAGCATTTT
V: TRBV7-9; size: few; J: TRBJ1-1; D: TRBD1; CDR3: CASSSIDRGKEAFF; DNA: TGTGCCAGCAGCTCAATCGACAGGGGAAAGGAAGCTTTCTTT
V: TRBV6-2/TRBV6-3; size: few; J: TRBJ2-3; D: TRBD2; CDR3: CASSYGGGWPDTQYF; DNA: TGTGCCAGCAGTTACGGCGGGGGATGGCCAGATACGCAGTATTTT
V: TRBV7-8; size: NA; J: TRBJ1-2; D: NA; CDR3: CASSLSLDATYTF; DNA: TGTGCCAGCAGCCTTTCCCTCGACGCGACCTACACCTTC
V: TRBV7-6; size: few; J: TRBJ2-1; D: TRBD1; CDR3: CASSQTGLAMADNEQFF; DNA: TGTGCCAGCAGCCAGACAGGGCTAGCAATGGCGGACAATGAGCAGTTCTTC
V: TRBV7-8; size: many; J: TRBJ1-1; D: NA; CDR3: CASSPSENDGTEAFF; DNA: TGTGCCAGCAGCCCCTCTGAGAACGACGGCACTGAAGCTTTCTTT
V: TRBV6-2/TRBV6-3; size: NA; J: TRBJ2-5; D: TRBD2; CDR3: CASSYSLPAGALHYF; DNA: TGTGCCAGCAGTTACTCACTCCCAGCGGGGGCCCTACACTACTTC
V: TRBV3-1; size: NA; J: TRBJ2-1; D: TRBD2; CDR3: CASSQAGTRFLSSYNEQFF; DNA: TGTGCCAGCAGCCAAGCCGGGACTAGGTTCTTGAGCTCCTACAATGAGCAGTTCTTC
V: TRBV28; size: many; J: TRBJ2-3; D: NA; CDR3: CATAGQLTDTQYF; DNA: TGTGCCACCGCGGGACAACTCACAGATACGCAGTATTTT
V: TRBV6-1; size: many; J: TRBJ2-3; D: NA; CDR3: CASSEKPGYMGTDTQYF; DNA: TGTGCCAGCAGCGAAAAACCAGGGTACATGGGCACAGATACGCAGTATTTT
V: TRBV2; size: NA; J: TRBJ2-1; D: NA; CDR3: CASSGRVDEQFF; DNA: TGTGCCAGCAGTGGTAGGGTCGATGAGCAGTTCTTC
V: TRBV7-9; size: NA; J: TRBJ1-1; D: TRBD1; CDR3: CASSLLGQGVLNTEAFF; DNA: TGTGCCAGCAGCTTACTGGGACAGGGGGTCTTAAACACTGAAGCTTTCTTT
V: TRBV7-8; size: many; J: TRBJ2-1; D: TRBD2; CDR3: CASSYNPGLAGGTSGFDEQFF; DNA: TGTGCCAGCAGCTATAATCCCGGACTAGCGGGGGGGACCTCGGGGTTCGATGAGCAGTTCTTC
V: TRBV7-9; size: many; J: TRBJ2-1; D: TRBD1; CDR3: CASSPPGQNYNEQFF; DNA: TGTGCCAGCAGCCCACCGGGACAGAACTACAATGAGCAGTTCTTC
V: TRBV18; size: few; J: TRBJ2-1; D: NA; CDR3: CASSPYYQRVNEQFF; DNA: TGTGCCAGCTCACCATATTACCAGCGGGTCAATGAGCAGTTCTTC
V: TRBV20-1; size: few; J: TRBJ2-3; D: TRBD2; CDR3: CSYLGPAGYSDTQYF; DNA: TGCAGTTACCTAGGCCCAGCGGGGTACTCAGATACGCAGTATTTT
V: TRBV7-3; size: few; J: TRBJ2-5; D: NA; CDR3: CALSGGWETQYF; DNA: TGTGCCCTCTCTGGGGGCTGGGAGACCCAGTACTTC
V: TRBV4-3; size: few; J: TRBJ1-1; D: NA; CDR3: CASSQDLVLELNTEAFF; DNA: TGCGCCAGCAGCCAAGATCTTGTCCTGGAATTGAACACTGAAGCTTTCTTT
V: TRBV7-6; size: many; J: TRBJ2-1; D: NA; CDR3: CASSLAGGGGEQFF; DNA: TGTGCCAGCAGCTTAGCCGGAGGGGGCGGTGAGCAGTTCTTC
V: TRBV10-3; size: few; J: TRBJ2-7; D: NA; CDR3: CAIKTTPGGSYEQYF; DNA: TGTGCCATCAAAACCACACCAGGGGGGTCTTACGAGCAGTACTTC
V: TRBV20-1; size: NA; J: TRBJ2-1; D: NA; CDR3: CSASRSGDTYNEQFF; DNA: TGCAGTGCTAGTCGAAGCGGGGACACCTACAATGAGCAGTTCTTC
V: TRBV29-1; size: once; J: TRBJ2-3; D: TRBD2; CDR3: CSVEDRGGLRTDTQYF; DNA: TGCAGCGTTGAAGATCGGGGGGGTTTACGAACAGATACGCAGTATTTT
V: TRBV10-3; size: few; J: TRBJ1-4; D: NA; CDR3: CAIRSGLLGEKLFF; DNA: TGTGCTATCAGATCGGGCCTCTTAGGCGAAAAACTGTTTTTT
V: TRBV20-1; size: NA; J: TRBJ1-2; D: NA; CDR3: CSASEGWGYGYTF; DNA: TGCAGTGCTAGCGAGGGGTGGGGATATGGCTACACCTTC
V: TRBV6-1; size: many; J: TRBJ1-1; D: NA; CDR3: CASSPDLSAEAFF; DNA: TGTGCCAGCAGCCCCGATCTCTCCGCTGAAGCTTTCTTT
V: TRBV6-5; size: NA; J: TRBJ2-1; D: NA; CDR3: CASSYRIYNEQFF; DNA: TGTGCCAGCAGTTACAGGATCTACAATGAGCAGTTCTTC
V: TRBV6-1; size: many; J: TRBJ2-7; D: NA; CDR3: CASKSQESYEQYF; DNA: TGTGCCAGCAAATCCCAGGAATCCTACGAGCAGTACTTC
V: TRBV29-1; size: few; J: TRBJ2-1; D: TRBD2; CDR3: CSVDPLAAYNEQFF; DNA: TGCAGCGTTGACCCACTAGCGGCCTACAATGAGCAGTTCTTC
V: TRBV7-6; size: NA; J: TRBJ1-1; D: TRBD1; CDR3: CASNPTGRVLTFF; DNA: TGTGCCAGCAACCCGACAGGGAGGGTGTTGACTTTCTTT
V: TRBV10-3; size: once; J: TRBJ2-7; D: NA; CDR3: CVITARTVGGEAAPTYEQYF; DNA: TGTGTCATCACCGCACGGACAGTTGGGGGGGAGGCGGCCCCCACCTACGAGCAGTACTTC
V: TRBV7-6; size: many; J: TRBJ2-1; D: TRBD2; CDR3: CASSLEGAGAYNEQFF; DNA: TGTGCCAGCAGCTTAGAAGGGGCGGGGGCCTACAATGAGCAGTTCTTC
V: TRBV6-1; size: NA; J: TRBJ2-1; D: TRBD2; CDR3: CASSFVAGGEDEQFF; DNA: TGTGCCAGCAGTTTCGTAGCGGGGGGGGAGGATGAGCAGTTCTTC
V: TRBV2; size: few; J: TRBJ2-2; D: NA; CDR3: CASSEGARPGDRELFF; DNA: TGTGCCAGCAGTGAAGGGGCTCGGCCGGGGGACCGGGAGCTGTTTTTT
V: TRBV28; size: few; J: TRBJ1-4; D: TRBD1; CDR3: CASSLIAGGTEKLFF; DNA: TGTGCCAGCAGTTTAATTGCAGGGGGCACTGAAAAACTGTTTTTT
V: TRBV29-1; size: NA; J: TRBJ2-1; D: NA; CDR3: CSVEGEDRKSYNEQFF; DNA: TGCAGCGTTGAAGGGGAAGACCGTAAGTCATACAATGAGCAGTTCTTC
V: TRBV11-2; size: NA; J: TRBJ2-7; D: TRBD1; CDR3: CASSLGQAHGQYF; DNA: TGTGCCAGCAGCCTGGGACAGGCCCATGGGCAGTACTTC
V: TRBV20-1; size: NA; J: TRBJ2-3; D: TRBD2; CDR3: CSARDRRALAATDTQYF; DNA: TGCAGTGCTAGAGATCGACGGGCACTAGCGGCCACAGATACGCAGTATTTT
V: TRBV7-4; size: NA; J: TRBJ1-5; D: NA; CDR3: CASSGQRDSNQPQHF; DNA: TGTGCCAGCAGCGGCCAGAGGGATAGCAATCAGCCCCAGCATTTT
V: TRBV12-3/TRBV12-4; size: many; J: TRBJ2-5; D: TRBD2; CDR3: CASSPGLAGGIQETQYF; DNA: TGTGCCAGCAGTCCGGGACTAGCGGGGGGGATACAAGAGACCCAGTACTTC
V: TRBV6-1; size: few; J: TRBJ1-1; D: NA; CDR3: CANKGSGGTEAFF; DNA: TGTGCCAACAAGGGCTCGGGGGGCACTGAAGCTTTCTTT